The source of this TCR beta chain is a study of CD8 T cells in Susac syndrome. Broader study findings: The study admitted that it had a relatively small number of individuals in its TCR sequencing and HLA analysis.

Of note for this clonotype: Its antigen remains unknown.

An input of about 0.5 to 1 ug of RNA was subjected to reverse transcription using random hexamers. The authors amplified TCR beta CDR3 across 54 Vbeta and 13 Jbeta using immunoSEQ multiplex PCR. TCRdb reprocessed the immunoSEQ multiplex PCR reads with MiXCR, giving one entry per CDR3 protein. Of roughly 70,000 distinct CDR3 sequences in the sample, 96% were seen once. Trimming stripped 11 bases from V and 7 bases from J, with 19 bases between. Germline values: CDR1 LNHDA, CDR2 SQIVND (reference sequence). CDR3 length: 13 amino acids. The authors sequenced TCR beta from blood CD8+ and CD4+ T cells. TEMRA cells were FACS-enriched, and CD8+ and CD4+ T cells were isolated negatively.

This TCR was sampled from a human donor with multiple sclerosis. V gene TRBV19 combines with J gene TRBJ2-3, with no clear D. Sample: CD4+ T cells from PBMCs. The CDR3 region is CAASSDGLHTQYF. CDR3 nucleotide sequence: TGTGCCGCTTCGAGTGACGGGCTCCATACGCAGTATTTT.